This T cell receptor (beta chain) was identified during a study of blood T cell repertoires in COVID-19. Study details: Some COVID-19 samples were acute and others convalescent; all came from the United States, Italy and Spain.

Source study methods: Amplification from reference gene primers served as the basis for estimated nucleated cell counts. Data came from immunoSEQ multiplex PCR; TCRdb stores just in-frame clones and leaves some out. V and J calls and clone size are as listed in that table; D and trimming were resolved from the DNA. The table has some 150,000 clones, about 86% seen once. Germline V CDR1 and CDR2: SGHVS, FQNEAQ. The CDR3 runs to 13 residues. V was cut by 5 bases and J by 2 bases, with 10 bases left in between. As to this clone: This sample also contains other DNA sequences that code for the same CDR3.

The clonotype comes from a woman between 55 and 75 years old with acute or convalescent COVID-19. Material for sequencing was peripheral blood. The chain recombines TRBV7-8 with TRBJ2-7, with D possibly being TRBD2 (6 bases). CDR3 sequence: CASSPGGAYEQYF. CDR3 nucleotides: TGTGCCAGCAGCCCGGGCGGGGCCTACGAGCAGTACTTC.